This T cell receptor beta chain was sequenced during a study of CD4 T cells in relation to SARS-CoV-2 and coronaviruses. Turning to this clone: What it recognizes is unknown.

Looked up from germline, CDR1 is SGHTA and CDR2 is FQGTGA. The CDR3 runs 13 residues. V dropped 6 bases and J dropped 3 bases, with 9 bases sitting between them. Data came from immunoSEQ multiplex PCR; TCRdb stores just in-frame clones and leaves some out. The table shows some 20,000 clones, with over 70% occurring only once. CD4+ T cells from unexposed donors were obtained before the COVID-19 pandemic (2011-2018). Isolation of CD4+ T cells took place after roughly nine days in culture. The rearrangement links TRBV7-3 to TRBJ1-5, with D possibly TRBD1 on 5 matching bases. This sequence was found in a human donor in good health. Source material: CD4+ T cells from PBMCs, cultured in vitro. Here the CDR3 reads CASSQGVNQPQHF. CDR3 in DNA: TGTGCCAGCAGTCAGGGCGTCAATCAGCCCCAGCATTTT.